This T cell receptor (beta chain) comes out of a study of CXCR3-negative and CXCR3-positive naive CD8 T cells. Libraries were UMI-labeled 5' RACE TRB cDNA. Reprocessing the 5' RACE reads, TCRdb reports a single entry for every CDR3 protein and omits DNA. In all, the sample yields under 85,000 distinct CDR3 sequences. Study outcomes and limitations: CXCR3-expressing naive cells carried TRB CDR3s more hydrophobic than those of CXCR3-negative naive cells. Whereas both naive subsets had comparably high diversity, memory CD8+ cells had much lower diversity. Surface CD5 looked about the same in the naive subsets, so the authors worked out TCR strength from TRB CDR3 properties.

Germline assignment: CDR1 SGHRS and CDR2 YFSETQ. CDR3 size: 15 residues. About this clonotype itself: Its target is not known.

This clonotype was obtained from a human donor in good health. Some clones in this sample may be carry-over from other donors' samples. The V call is TRBV5-1, the J call TRBJ2-1. Sequencing was performed on naive CXCR3- CD8+ T cells from blood. Indicated subset: CD45RO-CCR7+CD27+CD95- naive CD8+ T cells lacking CXCR3 (TNR3-). The CDR3 sequence: CASSFGQGASNEQFF.